The rows below give T cell receptor beta chains drawn from one sample of a study of control samples from healthy donors and cancer patients. The method was immunoSEQ multiplex PCR; TCRdb's version includes in-frame clones alone and lacks a portion of them. The sample yields 100,000 to 150,000 clones, just under 90% seen once. Sequenced: PBMCs. The receptors come from a man aged 50 or older with head and neck cancer. Each CDR3 is given with its conserved first and last residue. D genes are given only for firm matches.

CDR3 protein: CASSPGTADSSEQYF; CDR3 length: 15; V gene: TRBV28; J gene: TRBJ2-7; D gene: TRBD1
CDR3 protein: CASSQTGTPYNEQFF; CDR3 length: 15; V gene: TRBV3-1/TRBV3-2; J gene: TRBJ2-1; D gene: -
CDR3 protein: CASSFPGNEQFF; CDR3 length: 12; V gene: TRBV5-1; J gene: TRBJ2-1; D gene: -
CDR3 protein: CSARLAGDKSYNEQFF; CDR3 length: 16; V gene: TRBV29-1; J gene: TRBJ2-1; D gene: TRBD2
CDR3 protein: CSASPIDRPYGYTF; CDR3 length: 14; V gene: TRBV20-1; J gene: TRBJ1-2; D gene: -
CDR3 protein: CASKGVGGETQYF; CDR3 length: 13; V gene: TRBV7-8; J gene: TRBJ2-5; D gene: -
CDR3 protein: CASSRRGGNYNEQFF; CDR3 length: 15; V gene: TRBV5-6; J gene: TRBJ2-1; D gene: TRBD2
CDR3 protein: CATEPKLAPYLNEQFF; CDR3 length: 16; V gene: TRBV2; J gene: TRBJ2-1; D gene: TRBD2
CDR3 protein: CASSEFSGGNQPQHF; CDR3 length: 15; V gene: TRBV10-2; J gene: TRBJ1-5; D gene: -
CDR3 protein: CASSLSLLDTYEQYF; CDR3 length: 15; V gene: TRBV27; J gene: TRBJ2-7; D gene: -
CDR3 protein: CASSLVLGSSYNEQFF; CDR3 length: 16; V gene: TRBV5-1; J gene: TRBJ2-1; D gene: -
CDR3 protein: CASRPTNRGVNTEAFF; CDR3 length: 16; V gene: TRBV5-1; J gene: TRBJ1-1; D gene: TRBD1
CDR3 protein: CASSLVLAEAYEQYF; CDR3 length: 15; V gene: TRBV5-1; J gene: TRBJ2-7; D gene: TRBD2
CDR3 protein: CASSYLGGRALNEQYF; CDR3 length: 16; V gene: TRBV6-5; J gene: TRBJ2-7; D gene: TRBD2
CDR3 protein: CASSLLAGVGGETQYF; CDR3 length: 16; V gene: TRBV28; J gene: TRBJ2-5; D gene: TRBD2
CDR3 protein: CASSLEAGVWETQYF; CDR3 length: 15; V gene: TRBV5-1; J gene: TRBJ2-5; D gene: TRBD2
CDR3 protein: CASSSFYALSSGNTIYF; CDR3 length: 17; V gene: TRBV28; J gene: TRBJ1-3; D gene: -
CDR3 protein: CASSVVGSSYEQYF; CDR3 length: 14; V gene: TRBV9; J gene: TRBJ2-7; D gene: -
CDR3 protein: CATSGSGGSNQPQHF; CDR3 length: 15; V gene: TRBV24-1; J gene: TRBJ1-5; D gene: -
CDR3 protein: CAWRDINNYGYTF; CDR3 length: 13; V gene: TRBV30; J gene: TRBJ1-2; D gene: -
CDR3 protein: CASSFPDFEQYF; CDR3 length: 12; V gene: TRBV7-9; J gene: TRBJ2-7; D gene: -
CDR3 protein: CASSRTWTGGFNEQFF; CDR3 length: 16; V gene: TRBV4-1; J gene: TRBJ2-1; D gene: TRBD1
CDR3 protein: CASRPGRSSYNEQFF; CDR3 length: 15; V gene: TRBV6-5; J gene: TRBJ2-1; D gene: TRBD2
CDR3 protein: CSVETGGSSYEQYF; CDR3 length: 14; V gene: TRBV29-1; J gene: TRBJ2-7; D gene: TRBD1
CDR3 protein: CASSLMGGEQYF; CDR3 length: 12; V gene: TRBV27; J gene: TRBJ2-7; D gene: -
CDR3 protein: CASSYDEVEGYTF; CDR3 length: 13; V gene: TRBV2; J gene: TRBJ1-2; D gene: -
CDR3 protein: CASSETDYTYNEQFF; CDR3 length: 15; V gene: TRBV9; J gene: TRBJ2-1; D gene: -
CDR3 protein: CASSLSRIPYNEQFF; CDR3 length: 15; V gene: TRBV27; J gene: TRBJ2-1; D gene: -
CDR3 protein: CASRRHRGENTEAFF; CDR3 length: 15; V gene: TRBV7-8; J gene: TRBJ1-1; D gene: TRBD1
CDR3 protein: CASSYNGGQETQYF; CDR3 length: 14; V gene: TRBV7-3; J gene: TRBJ2-5; D gene: -
CDR3 protein: CASLGRTFGYSNQPQHF; CDR3 length: 17; V gene: TRBV19; J gene: TRBJ1-5; D gene: -
CDR3 protein: CSVEAYLQGAEAPEQYF; CDR3 length: 17; V gene: TRBV29-1; J gene: TRBJ2-7; D gene: TRBD1
CDR3 protein: CASRGTSAYEQYF; CDR3 length: 13; V gene: TRBV27; J gene: TRBJ2-7; D gene: TRBD2
CDR3 protein: CARSLGTGSDTQYF; CDR3 length: 14; V gene: TRBV5-3; J gene: TRBJ2-3; D gene: -
CDR3 protein: CASSPGAAQETQYF; CDR3 length: 14; V gene: TRBV18; J gene: TRBJ2-5; D gene: -
CDR3 protein: CASSRQGRSYEQYF; CDR3 length: 14; V gene: TRBV6-5; J gene: TRBJ2-7; D gene: TRBD1
CDR3 protein: CASSLGQGYNQPQHF; CDR3 length: 15; V gene: TRBV6-5; J gene: TRBJ1-5; D gene: TRBD1
CDR3 protein: CASSFPRTGSNQPQHF; CDR3 length: 16; V gene: TRBV28; J gene: TRBJ1-5; D gene: TRBD1
CDR3 protein: CASSLQGWENYGYTF; CDR3 length: 15; V gene: TRBV4-1; J gene: TRBJ1-2; D gene: -
CDR3 protein: CASSSDTVRTGELFF; CDR3 length: 15; V gene: TRBV5-1; J gene: TRBJ2-2; D gene: -
CDR3 protein: CASSLGDRPNYGYTF; CDR3 length: 15; V gene: TRBV11-3; J gene: TRBJ1-2; D gene: TRBD1
CDR3 protein: CASSVQGSNQPQHF; CDR3 length: 14; V gene: TRBV10-2; J gene: TRBJ1-5; D gene: -